The 4 T cell receptor beta chains below come from one sample, sequenced in a study of T cells in Graves' hyperthyroidism and ophthalmopathy. RNA transcripts were the template for amplifying TCR beta CDR3 regions. HTBI primers drove first-round RT-PCR of the TCR CDR3. A single record per CDR3 protein comes from TCRdb applying MiXCR to the multiplex PCR reads. The sample has hundreds of thousands of distinct CDR3 sequences; 14% are singletons. Sequencing input: blood. The receptors shown here come from a young woman with Graves' hyperthyroidism.

This clonotype came up many times. The genes are TRBV13 and TRBJ1-2; D gene unclear. The ends were cut back, 3 bases at V and 0 bases at J, with 11 bases in the middle. Per germline, CDR1 PRHDT and CDR2 FYEKMQ (reference sequence). The length of the CDR3 is 15 residues. CDR3 amino acids: CASSFRNGANYGYTF. Here the CDR3 DNA reads TGTGCCAGCAGCTTTCGCAACGGGGCTAACTATGGCTACACCTTC.

This clonotype was recorded many times. The CDR3 sequence is CASSSRKYEQYF. CDR3 in DNA: TGTGCCAGCAGCTCCCGCAAATACGAGCAGTACTTC. The chain links TRBV7-9 to TRBJ2-7, with unresolved D. The V and J ends lost 4 bases and 4 bases respectively, with 8 bases between them. This CDR3 contains 12 residues. Germline V gene sequence: CDR1 SEHNR, CDR2 FQNEAQ (reference sequence).

This clonotype came up many times. V is TRBV6-2 or TRBV6-3 and J is TRBJ2-7; unclear D gene. Trimming took off 6 bases at V and 3 bases at J, with 9 bases between the two ends. The V gene's germline CDR1 is MNHEY and CDR2 SVGEGT. The CDR3 has 12 amino acids. This CDR3 reads CASSPQDYEQYF. The CDR3 DNA follows: TGTGCCAGCAGCCCCCAGGACTACGAGCAGTACTTC.

The sample holds a few counts of this clonotype. The chain couples TRBV6-1 to TRBJ1-1; 10 bases are shared with TRBD1. CDR3 length: 14 residues. V lost 4 bases and J lost 7; bases outside the gene matches: 6. Germline V gives CDR1 MNHNS, CDR2 SASEGT. CDR3 residues: CASSVGTGEDEAFF. The CDR3 nucleotides read TGTGCCAGCAGTGTCGGGACAGGGGAGGATGAAGCTTTCTTT.